Below, 16 T cell receptor beta chains from the same sample are listed, as sequenced in a study of cytomegalovirus exposure and HLA in healthy donors. Primers for the PCR totalled 60 Vbeta and 13 Jbeta. Clones were read by immunoSEQ multiplex PCR, and TCRdb kept only the in-frame ones, dropping some. The table includes about 180,000 clones, just over 75% detected once. The source material was PBMCs. These TCRs come from a man younger than 35 in good health and CMV-seronegative.

The DNA for the CDR3 is TGTGCCAGCAGTGACTCCAGCGGCTCCTACAATGAGCAGTTCTTC. Translating gives CASSDSSGSYNEQFF. The chain carries TRBV6-4 and TRBJ2-1, with D tentatively TRBD2 (5 bases). The V gene's germline CDR1 is MRHNA and CDR2 SNTAGT. V lost 0 bases and J 0 bases, leaving 6 bases between the germline ends. The CDR3 consists of 15 residues.

In its sample, this clone was seen once. This chain joins TRBV5-6 and TRBJ1-2, with a tentative D call TRBD1 (5 bases). V was trimmed by 3 bases and J by 4 bases, leaving 16 bases between them. Germline lookup yields CDR1 SGHDT and CDR2 YYEEEE. This CDR3 region has 15 residues. The CDR3 region has the DNA TGTGCCAGCAGCTCCAGAGACAGAGACTTCTATGGCTACACCTTC. Its translation is CASSSRDRDFYGYTF.

The CDR3 DNA sequence: TGTGCCAGCAGTTACTCTAGCGGGGGCGGGGAGCTGTTTTTT. Residues: CASSYSSGGGELFF. The rearrangement uses TRBV6-5 and TRBJ2-2, with 9 bases fitting TRBD2. Losses at the gene ends were 0 bases for V and 7 bases for J; bases not matched to a gene: 0. There are 14 residues in the CDR3. The germline gives CDR1 MNHEY, CDR2 SVGAGI.

V usage is TRBV5-8 and J usage is TRBJ2-1; 9 nucleotides agree with TRBD1. This CDR3 has 14 amino acids. CDR1 is SGHTS and CDR2 is YDEGEE in the germline V gene. The V gene end was trimmed by 4 bases and the J gene end by 8 bases; junction bases not matched to a gene: 7. CDR3 bases: TGTGCCAGCAGCATCGGACAGGGGACGGATGAGCAGTTCTTC. This sequence encodes CASSIGQGTDEQFF.

The gene calls are TRBV13 and TRBJ1-2; D is ambiguous. V was trimmed by 5 bases and J by 1 base, leaving 14 bases between them. The germline V gene encodes CDR1 PRHDT and CDR2 FYEKMQ (reference sequence). The CDR3 is 15 residues long. CDR3 region: CASSNLRGVNYGYTF. The CDR3 nucleotides are TGTGCCAGCAGCAACCTGAGAGGCGTTAACTATGGCTACACCTTC. The variable domain in full, completed from reference TRBV13 and TRBJ1-2, reads AAGVIQSPRHLIKEKRETATLKCYPIPRHDTVYWYQQGPGQDPQFLISFYEKMQSDKGSIPDRFSAQQFSDYHSELNMSSLELGDSALYFCASSNLRGVNYGYTFGSGTRLTVV.

The V call is TRBV7-2, the J call TRBJ2-7; TRBD1 agrees at 8 bases. CDR3 length: 13 amino acids. The germline V gene has CDR1 SGHTA and CDR2 FQGNSA. The ends lost 5 bases at V and 3 bases at J; junction bases unmatched: 3. The CDR3 DNA is TGTGCCAGCAGCGGCAGGGGGCACTACGAGCAGTACTTC. It specifies CASSGRGHYEQYF.

The V and J genes are TRBV20-1 and TRBJ1-1; no definite D call. V lost 0 bases to trimming and J lost 11 bases, with 10 bases between them. Germline V gene sequence: CDR1 DFQATT, CDR2 SNEGSKA (reference sequence). This CDR3 has 11 residues. The CDR3 region is CSARDQVGAFF. In DNA form, the CDR3 reads TGCAGTGCTAGAGATCAAGTGGGCGCTTTCTTT.

The chain couples TRBV10-3 to TRBJ1-1; TRBD1 matches at 9 bases. Per the germline V gene, CDR1 is ENHRY and CDR2 is SYGVKD. J was trimmed by 3 bases and V by 5 bases; bases with no gene match: 13. The CDR3 consists of 17 residues. The CDR3 spells CAISLSGTGKNYTEAFF. The DNA for the CDR3 is TGTGCCATCAGTCTGTCCGGGACAGGGAAGAATTACACTGAAGCTTTCTTT.

This rearrangement joins TRBV18 to TRBJ2-3; a weak D match, TRBD2 (7 bases). The V end was cut by 2 bases, the J end by 2 bases, with 17 bases between. The CDR3 has 17 residues. The germline V gene has CDR1 KGHSH and CDR2 LQKENI. CDR3 protein: CASSPSGRGSHTDTQYF. In DNA, the CDR3 is TGTGCCAGCTCACCATCTGGGAGGGGGTCTCACACAGATACGCAGTATTTT.

The chain uses TRBV5-1 and TRBJ1-2, with D hard to call. V was shortened by 0 bases and J by 2 bases, with 5 bases between the two germline ends. Germline V lookup: CDR1 SGHRS, CDR2 YFSETQ. CDR3 size: 13 residues. The CDR3 nucleotides read TGCGCCAGCAGCTTGGTCGGGAACTATGGCTACACCTTC. This gives the protein CASSLVGNYGYTF.

This clone was found a few times. The CDR3 sequence: CASSPTGTGHEQYF. The CDR3 DNA reads TGTGCCAGCAGCCCCACCGGGACAGGACACGAGCAGTACTTC. This chain connects TRBV6-5 to TRBJ2-7, with 8 bases that match TRBD1. CDR1 and CDR2 (germline): MNHEY, SVGAGI. Losses at the gene ends were 6 bases for V and 5 bases for J; bases not matched to a gene: 9. The CDR3 spans 14 residues.

The rearrangement joins TRBV30 to TRBJ1-4; TRBD1 might be the D (6 bases). The germline V gene has CDR1 GTSNPN and CDR2 SVGIG (reference sequence). The CDR3 extends over 13 amino acids. V lost 3 bases and J 8 bases, leaving 13 bases between the germline ends. The CDR3 spells CAWSGIGQEKLFF. The CDR3 DNA sequence: TGTGCCTGGAGCGGGATCGGACAGGAAAAACTGTTTTTT. Complete variable domain (other parts from reference TRBV30 and TRBJ1-4): SQTIHQWPATLVQPVGSPLSLECTVEGTSNPNLYWYRQAAGRGLQLLFYSVGIGQISSEVPQNLSASRPQDRQFILSSKKLLLSDSGFYLCAWSGIGQEKLFFGSGTQLSVL.

V is TRBV10-3 and J is TRBJ2-6; tentative D call: TRBD1 (6 bases). Germline values: CDR1 ENHRY, CDR2 SYGVKD. The CDR3 runs 12 residues. With 0 bases removed from V and 14 bases from J, the gap between germline ends came to 8 bases. The CDR3 sequence is CAISESGDILTF. CDR3 in DNA: TGTGCCATCAGTGAGTCCGGGGACATCCTGACTTTC.

The rearrangement links TRBV9 to TRBJ2-1; perhaps TRBD1 as D (6 bases). The CDR3 contains 15 residues. Per germline, CDR1 SGDLS and CDR2 YYNGEE. V gave up 0 bases and J gave up 6 bases, with 13 bases separating them. The CDR3 sequence is CASSVDSGVRNEQFF. The CDR3 DNA is TGTGCCAGCAGCGTAGATTCAGGGGTTCGCAATGAGCAGTTCTTC.

This chain joins TRBV19 and TRBJ2-2, with D possibly being TRBD1 (6 bases). The ends were cut back, 7 bases at V and 1 base at J, with 16 bases in the middle. Germline values: CDR1 LNHDA, CDR2 SQIVND (reference sequence). The CDR3 runs to 16 residues. The chain's CDR3 is CASTPYEQGNTGELFF. The CDR3 bases are TGTGCCAGTACCCCCTACGAACAGGGGAACACCGGGGAGCTGTTTTTT.

The V and J genes are TRBV18 and TRBJ1-3; no firm D call. CDR3 length equals 17 residues. Germline lookup yields CDR1 KGHSH and CDR2 LQKENI. Trimming shortened V by 6 bases and J by 0 bases, and 18 bases separated the two germline ends. This CDR3 is CASSPGSEPSSGNTIYF. CDR3 bases: TGTGCCAGCTCCCCGGGGTCAGAGCCAAGCTCTGGAAACACCATATATTTT. Full variable domain (outside the CDR3, taken from reference TRBV18 and TRBJ1-3): NAGVMQNPRHLVRRRGQEARLRCSPMKGHSHVYWYRQLPEEGLKFMVYLQKENIIDESGMPKERFSAEFPKEGPSILRIQQVVRGDSAAYFCASSPGSEPSSGNTIYFGEGSWLTVV.